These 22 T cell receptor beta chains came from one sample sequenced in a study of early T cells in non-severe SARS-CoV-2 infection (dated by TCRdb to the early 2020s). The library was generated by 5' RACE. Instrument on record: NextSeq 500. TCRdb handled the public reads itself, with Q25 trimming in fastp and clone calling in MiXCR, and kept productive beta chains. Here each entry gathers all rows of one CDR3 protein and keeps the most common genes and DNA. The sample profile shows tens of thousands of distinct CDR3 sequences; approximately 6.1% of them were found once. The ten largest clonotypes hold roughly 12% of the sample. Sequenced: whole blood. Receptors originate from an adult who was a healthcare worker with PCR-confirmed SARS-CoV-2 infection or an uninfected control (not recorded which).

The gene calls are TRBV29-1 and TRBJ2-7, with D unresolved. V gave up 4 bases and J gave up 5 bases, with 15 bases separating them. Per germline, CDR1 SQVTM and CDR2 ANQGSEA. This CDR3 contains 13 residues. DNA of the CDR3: TGCAGCGTTGGAGGCTCGGGCGTCCACGAGCAGTACTTC. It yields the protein CSVGGSGVHEQYF.

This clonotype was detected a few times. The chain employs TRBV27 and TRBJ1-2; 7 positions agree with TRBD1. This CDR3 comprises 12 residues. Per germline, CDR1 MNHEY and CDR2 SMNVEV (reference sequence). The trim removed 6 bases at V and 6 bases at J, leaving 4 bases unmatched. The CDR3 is CASRRTGDGYTF. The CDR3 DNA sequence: TGTGCCAGCAGGAGGACAGGTGATGGCTACACCTTC.

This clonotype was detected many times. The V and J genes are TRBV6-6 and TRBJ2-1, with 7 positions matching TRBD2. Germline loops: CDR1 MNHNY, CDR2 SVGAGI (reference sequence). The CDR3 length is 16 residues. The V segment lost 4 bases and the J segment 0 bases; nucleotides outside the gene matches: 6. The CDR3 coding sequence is TGTGCCAGCAGTTGGATGGGCGGGGGCTCCTACAATGAGCAGTTCTTC. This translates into CASSWMGGGSYNEQFF.

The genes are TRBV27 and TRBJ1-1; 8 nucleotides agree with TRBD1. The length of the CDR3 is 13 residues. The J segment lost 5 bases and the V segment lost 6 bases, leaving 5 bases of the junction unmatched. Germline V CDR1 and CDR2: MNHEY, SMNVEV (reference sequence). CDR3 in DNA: TGTGCCAGCAGCCCAGGGGGCTGGACTGAAGCTTTCTTT. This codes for CASSPGGWTEAFF.

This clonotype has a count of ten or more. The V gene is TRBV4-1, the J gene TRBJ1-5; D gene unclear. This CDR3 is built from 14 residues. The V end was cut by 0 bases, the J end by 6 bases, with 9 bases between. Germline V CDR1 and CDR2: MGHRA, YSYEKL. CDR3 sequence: CASSQEISLQPQHF. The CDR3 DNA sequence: TGCGCCAGCAGCCAAGAGATCAGCCTTCAGCCCCAGCATTTT.

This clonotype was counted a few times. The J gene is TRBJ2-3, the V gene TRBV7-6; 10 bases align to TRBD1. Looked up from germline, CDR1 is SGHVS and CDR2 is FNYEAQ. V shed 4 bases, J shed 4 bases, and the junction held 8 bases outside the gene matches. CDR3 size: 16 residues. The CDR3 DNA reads TGTGCCAGCAGCTCCTTTGCCGGGACAGGGGCAGATACGCAGTATTTT. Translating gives CASSSFAGTGADTQYF.

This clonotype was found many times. The CDR3 DNA reads TGTGCCAGCAGCTTAGTGGATGAGCAGTTCTTC. Translation gives CASSLVDEQFF. The chain combines TRBV7-2 with TRBJ2-1; D is unresolved. With 1 base removed from V and 8 bases from J, the gap between germline ends came to 3 bases. CDR3 size: 11 residues. Germline values: CDR1 SGHTA, CDR2 FQGNSA.

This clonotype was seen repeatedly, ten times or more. In DNA, the CDR3 is TGTGCCAGCTTTCGGGGATCGAGCACAGATACGCAGTATTTT. Residues: CASFRGSSTDTQYF. V is TRBV6-6 and J is TRBJ2-3, with a tentative D call TRBD2 (5 bases). CDR3 length: 14 residues. CDR1 MNHNY and CDR2 SVGAGI come from the germline V gene (reference sequence). The V and J ends lost 8 bases and 0 bases respectively, with 12 bases between them.

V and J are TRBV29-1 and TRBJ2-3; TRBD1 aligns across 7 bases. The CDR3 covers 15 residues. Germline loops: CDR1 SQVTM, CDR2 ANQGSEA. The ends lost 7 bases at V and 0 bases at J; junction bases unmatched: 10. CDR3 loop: CSARGDSLSTDTQYF. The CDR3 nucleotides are TGCAGCGCCCGAGGGGACAGTCTTAGCACAGATACGCAGTATTTT.

The CDR3 region is CASSPRQGSDTQYF. In DNA form, the CDR3 reads TGTGCCAGCAGTCCCCGACAGGGGTCAGATACGCAGTATTTT. The chain links TRBV27 to TRBJ2-3, with 8 positions matching TRBD1. This CDR3 spans 14 amino acids. CDR1 is MNHEY and CDR2 is SMNVEV in the germline V gene (reference sequence). The J segment lost 4 bases and the V segment lost 5 bases, leaving 5 bases of the junction unmatched.

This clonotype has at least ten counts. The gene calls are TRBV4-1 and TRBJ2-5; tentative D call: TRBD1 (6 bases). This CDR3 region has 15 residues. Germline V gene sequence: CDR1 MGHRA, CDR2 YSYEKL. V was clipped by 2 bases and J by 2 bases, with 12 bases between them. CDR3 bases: TGCGCCAGCAGCCAAATCAAACAGGGTCAAGAGACCCAGTACTTC. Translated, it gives CASSQIKQGQETQYF.

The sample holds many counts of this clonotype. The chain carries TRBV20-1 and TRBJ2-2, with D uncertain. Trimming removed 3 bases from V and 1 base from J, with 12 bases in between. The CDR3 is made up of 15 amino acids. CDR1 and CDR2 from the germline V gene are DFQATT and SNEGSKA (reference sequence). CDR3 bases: TGCAGTGCTAGTTCGCCAGAGCGGAACACCGGGGAGCTGTTTTTT. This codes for CSASSPERNTGELFF.

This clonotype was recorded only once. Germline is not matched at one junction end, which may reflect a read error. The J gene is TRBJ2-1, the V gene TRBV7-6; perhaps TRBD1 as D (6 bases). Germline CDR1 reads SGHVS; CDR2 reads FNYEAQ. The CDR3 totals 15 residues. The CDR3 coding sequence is TGTGTCAGCAGCGTACAGGGTGCGATGTACAATGAGCAGTTCTTC. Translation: CVSSVQGAMYNEQFF.

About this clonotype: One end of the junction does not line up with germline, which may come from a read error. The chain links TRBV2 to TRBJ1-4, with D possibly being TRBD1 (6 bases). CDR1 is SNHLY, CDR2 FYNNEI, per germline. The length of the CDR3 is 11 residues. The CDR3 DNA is TGTGCCAGCAGTGAAGGGACAGCCGTTATTTTT. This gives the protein CASSEGTAVIF.

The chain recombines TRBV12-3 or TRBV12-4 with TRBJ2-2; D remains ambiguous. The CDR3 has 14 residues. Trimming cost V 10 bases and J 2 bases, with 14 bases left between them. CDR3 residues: CATVPRTNTGELFF. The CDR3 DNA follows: TGTGCCACCGTGCCCCGTACCAACACCGGGGAGCTGTTTTTT.

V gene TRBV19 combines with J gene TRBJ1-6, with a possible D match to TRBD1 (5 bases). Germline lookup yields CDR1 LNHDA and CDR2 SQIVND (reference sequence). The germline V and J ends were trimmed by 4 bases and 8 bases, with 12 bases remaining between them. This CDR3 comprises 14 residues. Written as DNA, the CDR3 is TGTGCCAGTAGTACGCGGGACGGTTATTCACCCCTCCACTTT. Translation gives CASSTRDGYSPLHF.

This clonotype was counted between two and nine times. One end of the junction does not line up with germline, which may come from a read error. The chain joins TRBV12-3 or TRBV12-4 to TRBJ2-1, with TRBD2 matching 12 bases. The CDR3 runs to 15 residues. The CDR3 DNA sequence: TGTGCCAGCAGTTTAACTAGCGGGGGGAGTAATGGGCAGTTCTTC. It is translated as CASSLTSGGSNGQFF.

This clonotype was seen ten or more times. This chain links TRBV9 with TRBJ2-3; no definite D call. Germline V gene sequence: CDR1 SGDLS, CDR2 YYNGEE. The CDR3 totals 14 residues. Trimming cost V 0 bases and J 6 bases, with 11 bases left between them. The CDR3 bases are TGTGCCAGCAGCGTAGGGATGGTACTCGATACGCAGTATTTT. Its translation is CASSVGMVLDTQYF.

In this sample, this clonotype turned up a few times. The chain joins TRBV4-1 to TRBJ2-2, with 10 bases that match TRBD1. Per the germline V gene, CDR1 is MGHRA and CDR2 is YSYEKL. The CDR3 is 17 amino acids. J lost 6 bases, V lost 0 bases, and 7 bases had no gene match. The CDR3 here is CASSQETGTGVSGELFF. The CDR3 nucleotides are TGCGCCAGCAGCCAAGAAACCGGGACAGGGGTTTCCGGGGAGCTGTTTTTT.

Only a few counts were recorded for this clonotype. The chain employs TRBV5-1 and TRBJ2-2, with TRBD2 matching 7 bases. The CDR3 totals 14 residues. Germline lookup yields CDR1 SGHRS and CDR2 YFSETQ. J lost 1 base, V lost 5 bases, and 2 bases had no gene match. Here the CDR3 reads CASSRGGNTGELFF. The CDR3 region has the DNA TGCGCCAGCAGTCGCGGGGGGAACACCGGGGAGCTGTTTTTT.

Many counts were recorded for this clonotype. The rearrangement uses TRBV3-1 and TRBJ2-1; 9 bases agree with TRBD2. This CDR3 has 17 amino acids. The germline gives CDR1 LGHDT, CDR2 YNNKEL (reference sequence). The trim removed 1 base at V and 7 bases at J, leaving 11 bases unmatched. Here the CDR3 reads CASSQVRGRGGRNEQFF. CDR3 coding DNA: TGTGCCAGCAGCCAAGTGCGAGGGCGGGGGGGCCGGAATGAGCAGTTCTTC.

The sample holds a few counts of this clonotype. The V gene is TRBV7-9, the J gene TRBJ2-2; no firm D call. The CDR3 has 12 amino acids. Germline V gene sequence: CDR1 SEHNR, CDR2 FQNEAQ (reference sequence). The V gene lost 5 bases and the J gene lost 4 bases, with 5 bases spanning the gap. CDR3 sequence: CASSPRTGELFF. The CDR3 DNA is TGTGCCAGCAGCCCTCGCACCGGGGAGCTGTTTTTT.